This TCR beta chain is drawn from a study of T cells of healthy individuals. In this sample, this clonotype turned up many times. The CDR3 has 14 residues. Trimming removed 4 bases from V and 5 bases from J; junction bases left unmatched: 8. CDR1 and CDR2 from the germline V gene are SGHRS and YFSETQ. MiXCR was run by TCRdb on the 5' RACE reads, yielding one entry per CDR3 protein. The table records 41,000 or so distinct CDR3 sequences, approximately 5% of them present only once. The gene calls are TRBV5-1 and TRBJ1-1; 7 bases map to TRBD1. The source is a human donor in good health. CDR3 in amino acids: CASSLRQGWTEAFF. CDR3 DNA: TGCGCCAGCAGCCTCCGACAGGGTTGGACTGAAGCTTTCTTT. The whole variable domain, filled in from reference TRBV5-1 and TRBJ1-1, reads KAGVTQTPRYLIKTRGQQVTLSCSPISGHRSVSWYQQTPGQGLQFLFEYFSETQRNKGNFPGRFSGRQFSNSRSEMNVSTLELGDSALYLCASSLRQGWTEAFFGQGTRLTVV.